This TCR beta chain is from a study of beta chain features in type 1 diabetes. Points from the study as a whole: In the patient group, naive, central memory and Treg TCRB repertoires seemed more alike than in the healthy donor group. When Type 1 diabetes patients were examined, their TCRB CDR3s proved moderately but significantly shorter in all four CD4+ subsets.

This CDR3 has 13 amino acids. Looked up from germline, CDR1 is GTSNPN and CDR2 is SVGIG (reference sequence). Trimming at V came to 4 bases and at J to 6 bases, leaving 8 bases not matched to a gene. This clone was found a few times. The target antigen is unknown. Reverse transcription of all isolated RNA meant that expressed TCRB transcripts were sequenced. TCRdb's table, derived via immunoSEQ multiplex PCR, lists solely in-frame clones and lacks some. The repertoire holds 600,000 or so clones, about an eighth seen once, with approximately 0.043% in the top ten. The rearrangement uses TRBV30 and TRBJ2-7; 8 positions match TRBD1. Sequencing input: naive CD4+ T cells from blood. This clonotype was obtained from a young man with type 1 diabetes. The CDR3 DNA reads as TGTGCCTGGAACCTGGACAGGGCCGCCGAGCAGTACTTC. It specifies CAWNLDRAAEQYF.